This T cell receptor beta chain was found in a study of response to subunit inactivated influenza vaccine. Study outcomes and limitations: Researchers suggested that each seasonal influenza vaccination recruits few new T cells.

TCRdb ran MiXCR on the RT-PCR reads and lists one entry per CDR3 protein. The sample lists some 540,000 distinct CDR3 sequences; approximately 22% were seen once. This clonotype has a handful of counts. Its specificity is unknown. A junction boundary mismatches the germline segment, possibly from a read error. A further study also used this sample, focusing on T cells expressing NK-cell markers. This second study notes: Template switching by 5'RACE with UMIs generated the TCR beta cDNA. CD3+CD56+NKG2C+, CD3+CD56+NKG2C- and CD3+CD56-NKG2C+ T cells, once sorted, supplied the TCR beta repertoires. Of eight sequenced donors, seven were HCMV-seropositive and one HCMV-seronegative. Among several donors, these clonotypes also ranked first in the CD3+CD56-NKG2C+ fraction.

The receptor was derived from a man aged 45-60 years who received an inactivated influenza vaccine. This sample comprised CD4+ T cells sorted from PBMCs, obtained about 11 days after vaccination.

As DNA, the CDR3 is TGTGCCAGCAGCATTAGCTCGACAGGGGCCAATCAACCCCAGCATTTT. This codes for CASSISSTGANQPQHF. The rearrangement uses TRBV7-2 and TRBJ1-5; TRBD1 agrees at 8 bases. The CDR3 totals 16 residues. Germline V gene data show CDR1 as SGHTA and CDR2 as FQGNSA.